These 18 T cell receptor beta chains were all obtained from the same sample, sequenced in a study of early T cells in non-severe SARS-CoV-2 infection. TCRdb recomputed calls from the 5' RACE reads with MiXCR, one row per CDR3 protein. The sample has about 58,000 distinct CDR3 sequences, about 12% seen once; the top ten hold more than 0.9%. Here the sequenced sample was whole blood, taken at baseline. Every receptor here comes from an adult who was a healthcare worker with PCR-confirmed SARS-CoV-2 infection or an uninfected control (not recorded which). The donor label of this sample is uncertain.

This clonotype has a handful of counts. J is TRBJ2-1 and V is TRBV5-1; 8 bases line up with TRBD1. This CDR3 has 15 residues. The V gene's germline CDR1 is SGHRS and CDR2 YFSETQ. V gave up 5 bases and J gave up 7 bases; unmatched junction bases: 11. In DNA form, the CDR3 reads TGCGCCAGCAGGCATGCAGGGGGCCTCTATAATGAGCAGTTCTTC. It is translated as CASRHAGGLYNEQFF. Filled out from reference TRBV5-1 and TRBJ2-1, the complete variable domain reads KAGVTQTPRYLIKTRGQQVTLSCSPISGHRSVSWYQQTPGQGLQFLFEYFSETQRNKGNFPGRFSGRQFSNSRSEMNVSTLELGDSALYLCASRHAGGLYNEQFFGPGTRLTVL.

The chain has TRBV18 and TRBJ1-1; 7 bases are a match to TRBD1. Germline CDR1 and CDR2: KGHSH and LQKENI. The V gene end was trimmed by 3 bases and the J gene end by 3 bases; junction bases not matched to a gene: 10. The CDR3 totals 16 residues. CDR3 DNA: TGTGCCAGCTCACCGCAGAAGGGGGCGTTCTACACTGAAGCTTTCTTT. This gives the protein CASSPQKGAFYTEAFF.

This rearrangement joins TRBV7-2 to TRBJ2-3, with TRBD2 identical over 12 bases. CDR1 is SGHTA and CDR2 is FQGNSA in the germline V gene. There are 18 residues in the CDR3. Unmatched junction bases numbered 7, after V lost 1 base and J lost 2 bases. CDR3 loop: CASSLVGLAGGPTDTQYF. CDR3 nucleotide sequence: TGTGCCAGCAGCTTAGTAGGCCTAGCGGGGGGGCCCACAGATACGCAGTATTTT.

The rearrangement joins TRBV6-1 to TRBJ1-4, with D perhaps TRBD1 (6 bases). The V end was cut by 1 base, the J end by 6 bases, with 12 bases between. This CDR3 region has 15 residues. Germline values: CDR1 MNHNS, CDR2 SASEGT. The CDR3, as DNA: TGTGCCAGCAGTGAAGTGGGGGGCTGGGATGAAAAACTGTTTTTT. Its protein is CASSEVGGWDEKLFF.

The rearrangement links TRBV23-1 to TRBJ1-2; 12 bases map to TRBD1. TRBV23-1 counts as an open reading frame of uncertain function. The junction had 5 bases not matched to a gene; V was cut back by 0 bases and J by 3 bases. The CDR3 sequence is 17 residues long. As DNA, the CDR3 is TGCGCCAGCAGTCAATCGGGACAGGGGGCCGGATACTATGGCTACACCTTC. Residues: CASSQSGQGAGYYGYTF.

This rearrangement joins TRBV5-1 to TRBJ2-5, with D possibly matching TRBD1 (5 bases). Germline assignment: CDR1 SGHRS and CDR2 YFSETQ. V lost 8 bases and J lost 6, with 17 bases in between. This CDR3 has 13 residues. This CDR3 is CARGPGLMKTQYF. The CDR3 coding sequence is TGCGCCAGGGGGCCAGGGCTGATGAAGACCCAGTACTTC.

This clonotype was counted between two and nine times. The rearrangement links TRBV29-1 to TRBJ1-4; D gene uncertain. Trimming left V 0 bases short and J 3 bases short, with 11 bases between. This CDR3 contains 15 residues. Germline assignment: CDR1 SQVTM and CDR2 ANQGSEA. The CDR3 loop is CSVEDLEASNEKLFF. In nucleotides, the CDR3 is TGCAGCGTTGAAGATCTTGAGGCTTCTAATGAAAAACTGTTTTTT.

This rearrangement joins TRBV4-2 to TRBJ2-3, with no clear D. Germline V lookup: CDR1 LGHNA, CDR2 YNFKEQ. Trimming pared 0 bases from V and 6 bases from J, leaving 16 bases between. CDR3 length equals 16 residues. The chain's CDR3 is CASSQDRTLGRDTQYF. CDR3 nucleotide sequence: TGTGCCAGCAGCCAAGATCGGACGCTGGGTAGGGATACGCAGTATTTT.

This clonotype has ten or more counts. The rearrangement joins TRBV27 to TRBJ1-1; maybe TRBD1 (6 bases). This CDR3 is 13 amino acids long. The V end was cut by 5 bases, the J end by 6 bases, with 13 bases between. The germline CDR1 and CDR2 sequences are MNHEY and SMNVEV (reference sequence). The DNA for the CDR3 is TGTGCCAGCAGTAGCCGGACAGCCGCTGAAGCTTTCTTT. Encoded protein: CASSSRTAAEAFF.

This clonotype came up a few times. The V and J genes are TRBV27 and TRBJ2-2, with D possibly being TRBD1 (6 bases). V lost 2 bases to trimming and J lost 6 bases, with 13 bases between them. The CDR3 totals 15 residues. CDR1 is MNHEY, CDR2 SMNVEV, per germline (reference sequence). In DNA form, the CDR3 reads TGTGCCAGCAGTTTAAACAGGGTAAAGGCCGGGGAGCTGTTTTTT. It codes for CASSLNRVKAGELFF.

This clonotype was counted only a few times. J is TRBJ1-1 and V is TRBV12-3 or TRBV12-4; D gene uncertain. CDR3 length equals 11 residues. V lost 6 bases to trimming and J lost 3 bases, with 5 bases between them. The CDR3 region has the DNA TGTGCCAGCAGGCTTTACACTGAAGCTTTCTTT. Protein: CASRLYTEAFF.

Only a few counts were recorded for this clonotype. The V gene is TRBV5-5, the J gene TRBJ2-3, with a possible D match to TRBD1 (5 bases). The CDR3 sequence is 13 residues long. V dropped 3 bases and J dropped 4 bases, with 9 bases sitting between them. Germline V CDR1 and CDR2: SGHKS, YYEKEE (reference sequence). The CDR3 protein is CASSSTDPDTQYF. The CDR3 nucleotides read TGTGCCAGCAGCTCGACAGACCCAGATACGCAGTATTTT. The full variable domain, rest sourced from reference TRBV5-5 and TRBJ2-3, is DAGVTQSPTHLIKTRGQQVTLRCSPISGHKSVSWYQQVLGQGPQFIFQYYEKEERGRGNFPDRFSARQFPNYSSELNVNALLLGDSALYLCASSSTDPDTQYFGPGTRLTVL.

This clonotype was counted at least ten times. The rearrangement joins TRBV7-3 to TRBJ2-1, with a tentative D call TRBD2 (6 bases). This CDR3 has 13 amino acids. Germline V gene lookup returns CDR1 SGHTA and CDR2 FQGTGA. Between the trimmed V and J ends, which lost 4 bases and 9 bases, there was a span of 13 bases. The DNA for the CDR3 is TGTGCCAGCAGCTCCCTCGGGGGTAGTGAGCAGTTCTTC. It translates to CASSSLGGSEQFF.

The V call is TRBV12-3 or TRBV12-4, the J call TRBJ2-3; D could derive from TRBD1 or TRBD2 (5 bases each). Trimming cost V 1 base and J 2 bases, with 16 bases left between them. This CDR3 is 17 amino acids long. The CDR3 loop is CASSLEKGRGVTDTQYF. DNA for the CDR3: TGTGCCAGCAGTTTAGAGAAAGGACGGGGCGTCACAGATACGCAGTATTTT.

This chain connects TRBV27 to TRBJ2-5, with 10 bases fitting TRBD1. The germline gives CDR1 MNHEY, CDR2 SMNVEV (reference sequence). This CDR3 has 14 amino acids. V was clipped by 5 bases and J by 1 base; unmatched bases: 1. DNA for the CDR3: TGTGCCAGCAGTGACAGGGGGCCCCAAGAGACCCAGTACTTC. Its protein is CASSDRGPQETQYF.

The chain couples TRBV7-9 to TRBJ1-2; no clear D. Trimming removed 3 bases at V and 6 bases at J, with 23 bases between. This CDR3 comprises 17 residues. In germline, CDR1 is SEHNR, CDR2 FQNEAQ (reference sequence). CDR3 in DNA: TGTGCCAGCAGCTTTTCCAAAAAAAAAGGGAGTTCGCATGGCTACACCTTC. Amino acid sequence: CASSFSKKKGSSHGYTF.

This clonotype was found many times. The chain uses TRBV6-1 and TRBJ2-1; D possibly corresponds to TRBD2 (7 bases). V was clipped by 7 bases and J by 7 bases, with 17 bases between them. Germline V gives CDR1 MNHNS, CDR2 SASEGT. This CDR3 region has 14 residues. CDR3 loop: CASNGGGARNEQFF. The DNA of the CDR3 is TGTGCCAGCAACGGAGGGGGGGCCAGGAATGAGCAGTTCTTC.

The gene calls are TRBV24-1 and TRBJ1-1, with no clear D. Germline values: CDR1 KGHDR, CDR2 SFDVKD. Trimming took off 5 bases at V and 9 bases at J, with 9 bases between the two ends. This CDR3 spans 11 amino acids. CDR3 in amino acids: CATSVGHQAFF. The CDR3 DNA reads TGTGCCACCAGTGTCGGGCATCAAGCTTTCTTT.